One and the same sample provided the 23 T cell receptor beta chains below, sequenced in a study of OX40 agonist ivuxolimab in advanced cancers. Only in-frame clones appear in the TCRdb table, and some are missing; sequencing was by immunoSEQ multiplex PCR. The table records about 20,000 clones, about 93% of them present only once. This specimen was CD4+ or CD8+ T cells sorted from blood, taken in a trial of the OX40 agonist ivuxolimab. These receptors were obtained from an adult with an advanced solid tumor such as melanoma, head and neck, liver or kidney cancer.

J is TRBJ1-1 and V is TRBV10-3; the D is unclear. Germline values: CDR1 ENHRY, CDR2 SYGVKD. V lost 10 bases and J lost 0, with 12 bases in between. The CDR3 loop spans 13 amino acids. DNA for the CDR3: TGTGCCACGTGTGAAGAAATGAACACTGAAGCTTTCTTT. This encodes CATCEEMNTEAFF.

This chain connects TRBV20-1 to TRBJ2-3, with D possibly being TRBD2 (5 bases). The CDR3 sequence is 11 residues long. Trimming cost V 3 bases and J 6 bases, with 7 bases left between them. The germline gives CDR1 DFQATT, CDR2 SNEGSKA (reference sequence). The CDR3 nucleotides are TGCAGTGCTAGGGAGGTCGATACGCAGTATTTT. Translation gives CSAREVDTQYF.

The chain combines TRBV4-1 with TRBJ1-1, with 8 bases fitting TRBD1. Trimming took 4 bases from V and 2 from J; bases not matched to a gene: 6. This CDR3 is 15 amino acids long. Germline V gene sequence: CDR1 MGHRA, CDR2 YSYEKL. The CDR3: CASSRSTGDNTEAFF. The CDR3 coding sequence is TGCGCCAGCAGCCGATCGACAGGGGACAACACTGAAGCTTTCTTT.

The CDR3 protein is CASRGAGENEQFF. The DNA for the CDR3 is TGTGCCAGCAGGGGTGCGGGGGAAAATGAGCAGTTCTTC. This chain connects TRBV28 to TRBJ2-1, with 7 bases matching TRBD2. V was pared by 6 bases and J by 7 bases, with 6 bases of the junction left unmatched. The length of the CDR3 is 13 residues. Germline V gives CDR1 MDHEN, CDR2 SYDVKM.

This rearrangement joins TRBV9 to TRBJ1-2; tentative D call: TRBD1 (6 bases). The CDR3 runs 15 residues. Between the trimmed V and J ends, which lost 0 bases and 4 bases, there was a span of 13 bases. Germline V lookup: CDR1 SGDLS, CDR2 YYNGEE. In DNA form, the CDR3 reads TGTGCCAGCAGCGTAGAGGGAGGGGGGCCCTATGGCTACACCTTC. Its protein product is CASSVEGGGPYGYTF.

The gene calls are TRBV10-2 and TRBJ2-7; 8 bases match TRBD2. Germline lookup yields CDR1 WSHSY and CDR2 SAAADI. The V and J ends lost 4 bases and 6 bases, in that order; junction bases with no gene match: 8. The CDR3 is 14 amino acids. CDR3 residues: CASSGGGGWLEQYF. As DNA, the CDR3 is TGCGCCAGCAGTGGAGGCGGGGGGTGGCTCGAGCAGTACTTC.

The rearrangement joins TRBV21-1 to TRBJ1-1. TRBV21-1 is designated a pseudogene. The CDR3 has 13 residues. The CDR3 is CASSTLGSREAFF. CDR3 nucleotides: TGTGCCAGCAGCACCCTCGGGTCCCGAGAAGCTTTCTTT.

The J gene is TRBJ1-1, the V gene TRBV7-6; the D gene is possibly TRBD1 (6 bases). Per the germline V gene, CDR1 is SGHVS and CDR2 is FNYEAQ. V was shortened by 5 bases and J by 3 bases, with 19 bases between the two germline ends. CDR3 length equals 16 residues. This chain's CDR3 is CASSQAFGGLDTEAFF. Here the CDR3 DNA reads TGTGCCAGCAGCCAAGCCTTTGGGGGGCTGGACACTGAAGCTTTCTTT.

The V call is TRBV23-1, the J call TRBJ2-5; TRBD2 matches 13 bases. TRBV23-1 qualifies as an ORF whose function is uncertain. Trimming at V came to 0 bases and at J to 4 bases, leaving 11 bases not matched to a gene. The CDR3 contains 19 residues. CDR3 nucleotides: TGCGCCAGCAGTCAATCCAAGGGGACTAGCGGGGACGTAGGAGAGACCCAGTACTTC. It yields the protein CASSQSKGTSGDVGETQYF.

V usage is TRBV4-1 and J usage is TRBJ1-2, with 7 bases matching TRBD1. Unmatched junction bases numbered 1, after V lost 1 base and J lost 2 bases. The CDR3 loop spans 14 amino acids. The germline V gene has CDR1 MGHRA and CDR2 YSYEKL. Here the CDR3 DNA reads TGCGCCAGCAGCCAAGCGGACAGGAACTATGGCTACACCTTC. It is translated as CASSQADRNYGYTF.

V and J are TRBV7-9 and TRBJ1-1; TRBD1 aligns across 11 bases. The CDR3 extends over 15 amino acids. V shed 4 bases, J shed 6 bases, and the junction held 7 bases outside the gene matches. Germline CDR1 is SEHNR and CDR2 is FQNEAQ (reference sequence). CDR3 in amino acids: CASSSPGQGVPEAFF. For the CDR3, the DNA is TGTGCCAGCAGCTCCCCGGGACAGGGGGTTCCTGAAGCTTTCTTT. Together with reference TRBV7-9 and TRBJ1-1, the CDR3 gives the full variable domain: DTGVSQNPRHKITKRGQNVTFRCDPISEHNRLYWYRQTLGQGPEFLTYFQNEAQLEKSRLLSDRFSAERPKGSFSTLEIQRTEQGDSAMYLCASSSPGQGVPEAFFGQGTRLTVV.

The chain couples TRBV7-9 to TRBJ1-4; D unresolved. The CDR3 totals 13 residues. V was shortened by 5 bases and J by 7 bases, with 11 bases between the two germline ends. Germline loops: CDR1 SEHNR, CDR2 FQNEAQ (reference sequence). The CDR3 loop is CASSLPGGEKLFF. Here the CDR3 DNA reads TGTGCCAGCAGCCTACCGGGCGGTGAAAAACTGTTTTTT.

This rearrangement joins TRBV19 to TRBJ1-5, with D hard to call. With 3 bases removed from V and 0 bases from J, the gap between germline ends came to 9 bases. Looked up from germline, CDR1 is LNHDA and CDR2 is SQIVND (reference sequence). The CDR3 length is 15 residues. CDR3: CASSMEDYSNQPQHF. In DNA, the CDR3 is TGTGCCAGTAGTATGGAGGATTATAGCAATCAGCCCCAGCATTTT.

This chain joins TRBV4-1 and TRBJ2-7, with 7 bases lining up with TRBD1. Per the germline V gene, CDR1 is MGHRA and CDR2 is YSYEKL. This CDR3 spans 14 amino acids. V was pared by 1 base and J by 3 bases, with 3 bases of the junction left unmatched. The CDR3 protein is CASSQAGTVYEQYF. CDR3 coding DNA: TGCGCCAGCAGCCAAGCCGGGACAGTCTACGAGCAGTACTTC.

The CDR3 DNA reads as TGTGCCAGCAGCTTCTGGGACAGGGAATACGAGCAGTACTTC. Translation: CASSFWDREYEQYF. The rearrangement joins TRBV7-9 to TRBJ2-7; 9 positions match TRBD1. Unmatched junction bases numbered 4, after V lost 3 bases and J lost 4 bases. CDR1 is SEHNR, CDR2 FQNEAQ, per germline (reference sequence). This CDR3 has 14 amino acids.

This chain connects TRBV7-9 to TRBJ2-3, with 8 bases identical to TRBD2. The CDR3 covers 17 residues. Germline V gene lookup returns CDR1 SEHNR and CDR2 FQNEAQ (reference sequence). V was pared by 2 bases and J by 4 bases, with 11 bases of the junction left unmatched. This CDR3 reads CASSLHPGTSGSDTQYF. The CDR3 DNA follows: TGTGCCAGCAGCTTACACCCCGGGACTAGTGGCTCAGATACGCAGTATTTT.

The V and J genes are TRBV4-2 and TRBJ1-4; D remains ambiguous. Germline-derived CDR1 and CDR2 are LGHNA and YNFKEQ. CDR3 length: 16 residues. The germline V and J ends were trimmed by 3 bases and 3 bases, with 14 bases remaining between them. CDR3 loop: CASSHRDFDANEKLFF. CDR3 DNA: TGTGCCAGCAGCCATAGGGATTTCGACGCTAATGAAAAACTGTTTTTT.

The chain employs TRBV2 and TRBJ2-7; 9 nucleotides match TRBD1. Losses at the gene ends were 7 bases for V and 0 bases for J; bases not matched to a gene: 1. The CDR3 spans 13 residues. The germline gives CDR1 SNHLY, CDR2 FYNNEI. CDR3 nucleotides: TGTGCCAGCATGGGACAGGGCTCCTACGAGCAGTACTTC. It translates to CASMGQGSYEQYF.

The chain links TRBV5-6 to TRBJ1-5; 8 nucleotides agree with TRBD1. Looked up from germline, CDR1 is SGHDT and CDR2 is YYEEEE. Trimming took 4 bases from V and 7 from J; bases not matched to a gene: 7. CDR3 size: 14 residues. The CDR3 nucleotides are TGTGCCAGCAGCCCTGGACAGGGAGGCCAGCCCCAGCATTTT. Translation gives CASSPGQGGQPQHF.

This clone was recorded once. The rearrangement uses TRBV10-3 and TRBJ1-1, with TRBD1 as a possible D gene (6 bases). V was pared by 6 bases and J by 7 bases, with 12 bases between. CDR3 length: 12 residues. The V gene's germline CDR1 is ENHRY and CDR2 SYGVKD. The CDR3 DNA follows: TGTGCCATCAGCGGACAGCATTTTGAAGCTTTCTTT. This encodes CAISGQHFEAFF.

The chain's CDR3 is CASSPVSRLNQPQHF. In DNA, the CDR3 is TGTGCCAGTAGTCCCGTCAGCCGACTCAATCAGCCCCAGCATTTT. The gene calls are TRBV19 and TRBJ1-5; D gene ambiguous. This CDR3 spans 15 amino acids. V lost 5 bases and J 3 bases, leaving 14 bases between the germline ends. In germline, CDR1 is LNHDA, CDR2 SQIVND (reference sequence).

The chain uses TRBV7-9 and TRBJ2-5; 10 bases map to TRBD1. Germline V gene sequence: CDR1 SEHNR, CDR2 FQNEAQ (reference sequence). V lost 1 base and J lost 5; bases outside the gene matches: 4. The CDR3 loop spans 15 amino acids. The CDR3 loop reads CASSLGQGAGETQYF. Written as DNA, the CDR3 is TGTGCCAGCAGCTTAGGACAGGGGGCGGGGGAGACCCAGTACTTC.

This chain connects TRBV5-1 to TRBJ2-3; unclear D gene. Trimming took off 1 base at V and 2 bases at J, with 11 bases between the two ends. Per the germline V gene, CDR1 is SGHRS and CDR2 is YFSETQ. The CDR3 has 15 residues. The CDR3 DNA sequence: TGCGCCAGCAGCTTGTTCTTCGAATTCACAGATACGCAGTATTTT. This gives the protein CASSLFFEFTDTQYF.